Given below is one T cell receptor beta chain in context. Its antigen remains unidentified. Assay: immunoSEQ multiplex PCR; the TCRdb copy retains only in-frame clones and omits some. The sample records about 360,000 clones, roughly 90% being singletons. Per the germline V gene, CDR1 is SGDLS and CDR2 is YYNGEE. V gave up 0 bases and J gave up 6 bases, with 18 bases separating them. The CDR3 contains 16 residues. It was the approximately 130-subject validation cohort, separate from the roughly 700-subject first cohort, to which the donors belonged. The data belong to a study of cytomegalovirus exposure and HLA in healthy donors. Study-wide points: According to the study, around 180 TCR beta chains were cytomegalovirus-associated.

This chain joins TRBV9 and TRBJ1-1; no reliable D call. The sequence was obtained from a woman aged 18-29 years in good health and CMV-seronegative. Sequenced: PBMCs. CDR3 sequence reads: CASSVEQEGVVSEAFF. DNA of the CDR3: TGTGCCAGCAGCGTAGAGCAAGAGGGCGTAGTCTCTGAAGCTTTCTTT.